The next 28 T cell receptor beta chains were all read from a single sample in a study of regulatory T cells in long-lasting Graves disease. Time point specified: newly diagnosed GD, antithyroid drugs for less than 3 months. PBMC-extracted RNA yielded the TCR library. According to the study, TCR beta libraries were built with iRepertoire HTBI primers and CDR3-region Arm-PCR. In TCRdb, the multiplex PCR reads were re-called with MiXCR into one record per CDR3 protein. This sample carries fewer than 650,000 distinct CDR3 sequences, 16% of them seen once, and the ten largest clones take about 12%. These data are also associated with another study on T cells in Graves' hyperthyroidism and ophthalmopathy.

Sequencing was performed on peripheral blood mononuclear cells (PBMCs), taken at new diagnosis, from a patient treated with antithyroid drugs. The receptors were gathered from a man aged 18 to 29 with Graves disease.

This clonotype has ten or more counts. An end of the junction does not agree with germline; a read error may underlie this. The chain is built from TRBV7-9 and TRBJ2-1; D not resolved. CDR3 length equals 15 residues. In germline, CDR1 is SEHNR, CDR2 FQNEAQ (reference sequence). The CDR3 region is CASSPDLVSHNEQFF. The CDR3 DNA reads as TGTGCCAGCAGCCCAGACTTAGTCTCCCACAATGAGCAGTTCTTC.

The chain recombines TRBV28 with TRBJ2-1, with D hard to call. V lost 8 bases and J lost 9, with 14 bases in between. This CDR3 region has 12 residues. Per the germline V gene, CDR1 is MDHEN and CDR2 is SYDVKM. The CDR3 is CASSTWDFEQFF. The DNA of the CDR3 is TGTGCCAGCTCGACCTGGGATTTTGAGCAGTTCTTC.

This clonotype was counted ten times or more. V is TRBV5-1 and J is TRBJ2-7, with a weak D call TRBD1 (6 bases). V was shortened by 3 bases and J by 3 bases, with 19 bases between the two germline ends. The CDR3 spans 16 residues. Germline V gives CDR1 SGHRS, CDR2 YFSETQ. The CDR3 region is CASSSAKGEDLYEQYF. In DNA, the CDR3 is TGCGCCAGCAGCTCCGCCAAGGGGGAAGACCTCTACGAGCAGTACTTC.

V is TRBV30 and J is TRBJ1-1, with D uncertain. V dropped 2 bases and J dropped 6 bases, with 4 bases sitting between them. The CDR3 is 10 amino acids. Germline V lookup: CDR1 GTSNPN, CDR2 SVGIG (reference sequence). The CDR3 coding sequence is TGTGCCTGGAGTCTAGCTGAAGCTTTCTTT. This sequence encodes CAWSLAEAFF.

This clonotype was picked up a small number of times. V is TRBV30 and J is TRBJ2-1; 8 bases are a match to TRBD2. The CDR3 contains 15 residues. Trimming cost V 0 bases and J 3 bases; bases outside gene matches: 4. The germline gives CDR1 GTSNPN, CDR2 SVGIG (reference sequence). CDR3: CAWSVRLAGYNEQFF. In nucleotides, the CDR3 is TGTGCCTGGAGTGTCCGGCTAGCGGGCTACAATGAGCAGTTCTTC.

This clonotype was detected many times. This sequence joins TRBV27 and TRBJ2-7, with D maybe TRBD1 (6 bases). CDR1 is MNHEY and CDR2 is SMNVEV in the germline V gene (reference sequence). Trimming left V 5 bases short and J 3 bases short, with 14 bases between. This CDR3 region has 14 residues. The CDR3 coding sequence is TGTGCCAGCAGTACGGGCGCAGGGGTCTACGAGCAGTACTTC. Residues: CASSTGAGVYEQYF.

In regard to this clonotype: One base away lies a much larger clone, so this may be a sequencing read error. The chain combines TRBV6-1 with TRBJ2-2; D is unresolved. Deletions cut 8 bases from V and 1 base from J, with 11 bases between. Germline values: CDR1 MNHNS, CDR2 SASEGT. The CDR3 runs to 14 residues. The CDR3 loop is CASVGRMNTGELFF. CDR3 coding DNA: TGTGCCAGCGTGGGCCGGATGAACACCGGGGAGCTGTTTTTT.

The chain couples TRBV5-1 to TRBJ1-2; perhaps TRBD1 as D (5 bases). CDR3 length: 15 amino acids. CDR1 is SGHRS and CDR2 is YFSETQ in the germline V gene. Trimming cost V 0 bases and J 5 bases, with 14 bases left between them. CDR3 in amino acids: CASSLGGEGNYGYTF. The DNA for the CDR3 is TGCGCCAGCAGCTTGGGAGGAGAGGGGAATTATGGCTACACCTTC.

Ten or more counts support this clonotype. The chain links TRBV5-1 to TRBJ2-2; 10 bases agree with TRBD2. Germline-derived CDR1 and CDR2 are SGHRS and YFSETQ. This CDR3 region has 15 residues. V dropped 5 bases and J dropped 1; count of bases not matched to a gene: 2. The CDR3 sequence: CASRGLAENTGELFF. In nucleotides, the CDR3 is TGCGCCAGCAGAGGACTAGCGGAGAACACCGGGGAGCTGTTTTTT.

This clonotype was seen at least ten times. The V and J genes are TRBV11-1 and TRBJ2-3, with 9 bases that match TRBD2. V dropped 4 bases and J dropped 4; count of bases not matched to a gene: 12. The germline gives CDR1 SGHAT, CDR2 FQDESV (reference sequence). The CDR3 contains 17 residues. CDR3 nucleotides: TGTGCCAGCAGCTCGTTTGTTGCGGGAGGGCCCGCAGATACGCAGTATTTT. Encoded protein: CASSSFVAGGPADTQYF.

This clonotype was detected many times. The V and J genes are TRBV6-1 and TRBJ2-7; D is unresolved. V lost 7 bases, J lost 6 bases, and 13 bases lay in between. CDR1 is MNHNS, CDR2 SASEGT, per germline. This CDR3 is 12 amino acids long. CDR3 DNA: TGTGCCAGCAAGGGTGGTGGGCCCGAGCAGTACTTC. Its protein product is CASKGGGPEQYF.

The table lists this clonotype with many counts. The chain joins TRBV27 to TRBJ1-1, with D perhaps TRBD1 (5 bases). This CDR3 is 14 amino acids long. CDR1 is MNHEY and CDR2 is SMNVEV in the germline V gene (reference sequence). Trimming removed 5 bases from V and 4 bases from J, with 14 bases in between. The CDR3 sequence is CASSAGLLGTEAFF. CDR3 bases: TGTGCCAGCAGTGCGGGGCTCTTGGGCACTGAAGCTTTCTTT.

Turning to this clonotype: As the CDR3 is not closed by the conserved phenylalanine or tryptophan, this likely results from a read error. The DNA is left out, because the CDR3 cannot be placed on it with certainty; the CDR3 is given as TCRdb lists it. The chain has TRBV5-5 and TRBJ2-1; the DNA was not compared with TRBD1, the D call given in the table. The CDR3 length equals 13 residues, ends included. Germline values: CDR1 SGHKS, CDR2 YYEKEE (reference sequence). CDR3 sequence reads: CASSLEDRGRQSL.

There are many counts of this clonotype. V and J are TRBV7-2 and TRBJ1-5, with D possibly TRBD1 on 6 matching bases. Germline assignment: CDR1 SGHTA and CDR2 FQGNSA. The length of the CDR3 is 14 residues. V dropped 5 bases and J dropped 7 bases, with 15 bases sitting between them. The CDR3 spells CASSIGGRRQPQHF. The DNA of the CDR3 is TGTGCCAGCAGCATAGGGGGGCGCAGGCAGCCCCAGCATTTT. Drawing the rest from reference TRBV7-2 and TRBJ1-5, the complete variable domain is GAGVSQSPSNKVTEKGKDVELRCDPISGHTALYWYRQSLGQGLEFLIYFQGNSAPDKSGLPSDRFSAERTGGSVSTLTIQRTQQEDSAVYLCASSIGGRRQPQHFGDGTRLSIL.

This chain uses TRBV6-1 with TRBJ1-3; possible D gene TRBD1, 6 bases. Germline V gene sequence: CDR1 MNHNS, CDR2 SASEGT. Trimming removed 6 bases at V and 3 bases at J, with 15 bases between. This CDR3 is 15 amino acids long. CDR3 coding DNA: TGTGCCAGCAGACCGGGACAAGGATTTGGAAACACCATATATTTT. This codes for CASRPGQGFGNTIYF.

This clonotype has more than one count but fewer than ten. This chain uses TRBV6-1 with TRBJ1-1; D is undetermined. The V gene lost 2 bases and the J gene lost 5 bases, with 12 bases spanning the gap. There are 14 residues in the CDR3. The germline CDR1 and CDR2 sequences are MNHNS and SASEGT. CDR3 sequence (DNA): TGTGCCAGCAGTGAACGGGCGGGCGGAACTGAAGCTTTCTTT. Residues: CASSERAGGTEAFF.

This clonotype was seen at least ten times. The chain carries TRBV2 and TRBJ2-7; 7 bases are a match to TRBD2. The germline CDR1 and CDR2 sequences are SNHLY and FYNNEI. The CDR3 totals 16 residues. J gave up 2 bases and V 7 bases, and 14 bases lay outside the gene matches. CDR3 sequence (DNA): TGTGCCAGCAACGGGGCGGGAGTAATTAGGACCTACGAGCAGTACTTC. As protein: CASNGAGVIRTYEQYF.

This clonotype was recorded a few times. This sequence joins TRBV9 and TRBJ2-7, with D possibly being TRBD2 (5 bases). The CDR3 totals 14 residues. The V end was cut by 3 bases, the J end by 0 bases, with 10 bases between. CDR1 and CDR2 from the germline V gene are SGDLS and YYNGEE. CDR3: CASSAGVGSYEQYF. The CDR3 DNA reads as TGTGCCAGCAGCGCCGGGGTAGGCTCCTACGAGCAGTACTTC.

The chain is built from TRBV4-1 and TRBJ2-5, with a tentative D call TRBD1 (6 bases). The V end was cut by 0 bases, the J end by 6 bases, with 11 bases between. Germline-derived CDR1 and CDR2 are MGHRA and YSYEKL. The CDR3 totals 14 residues. In DNA form, the CDR3 reads TGCGCCAGCAGCCAAGAACCAGGGGAGAAGACCCAGTACTTC. Amino acid sequence: CASSQEPGEKTQYF.

This clonotype has a count of ten or more. The chain recombines TRBV9 with TRBJ1-2; tentative D call: TRBD1 (6 bases). This CDR3 is 17 amino acids long. Germline V gene lookup returns CDR1 SGDLS and CDR2 YYNGEE. V lost 0 bases to trimming and J lost 6 bases, with 21 bases between them. CDR3 DNA: TGTGCCAGCAGCGTAGTAGGAGGGCAGGGGACTGAGGATGGCTACACCTTC. It translates to CASSVVGGQGTEDGYTF.

This clonotype came up many times. The chain links TRBV29-1 to TRBJ2-5; D perhaps matches TRBD2 (5 bases). The V gene's germline CDR1 is SQVTM and CDR2 ANQGSEA. This CDR3 is 13 amino acids long. Trimming cost V 7 bases and J 4 bases, with 16 bases left between them. CDR3 amino acids: CSAVSGDGETQYF. The CDR3 bases are TGCAGCGCTGTAAGCGGAGATGGAGAGACCCAGTACTTC.

This clonotype showed up just once. V is TRBV18 and J is TRBJ1-5, with no clear D. This CDR3 region has 16 residues. Per the germline V gene, CDR1 is KGHSH and CDR2 is LQKENI. The germline V and J ends were trimmed by 0 bases and 2 bases, with 11 bases remaining between them. The CDR3 region has the DNA TGTGCCAGCTCACCACCAGGGAAATCAGGCAATCAGCCCCAGCATTTT. The encoded protein is CASSPPGKSGNQPQHF.

This clonotype has ten or more counts. This rearrangement joins TRBV6-1 to TRBJ2-3; D not resolved. In germline, CDR1 is MNHNS, CDR2 SASEGT. Trimming pared 3 bases from V and 2 bases from J, leaving 15 bases between. CDR3 length equals 16 residues. The CDR3 bases are TGTGCCAGCAGTGACCTCCGGGTCCTCCTCACAGATACGCAGTATTTT. It encodes CASSDLRVLLTDTQYF.

The gene calls are TRBV6-1 and TRBJ1-2, with unresolved D. There are 11 residues in the CDR3. Germline V gives CDR1 MNHNS, CDR2 SASEGT. V was pared by 6 bases and J by 6 bases, with 8 bases between. The CDR3 is CASSPYNGYTF. DNA of the CDR3: TGTGCCAGCAGCCCTTACAATGGCTACACCTTC.

This rearrangement joins TRBV5-5 to TRBJ1-2; 7 nucleotides agree with TRBD1. Germline CDR1 and CDR2: SGHKS and YYEKEE (reference sequence). The trim removed 7 bases at V and 13 bases at J, leaving 13 bases unmatched. This CDR3 spans 12 amino acids. Here the CDR3 reads CASSLGQGDFTF. CDR3 bases: TGTGCCAGCTCGCTTGGGCAGGGGGACTTCACCTTC. Based on the CDR3 plus reference TRBV5-5 and TRBJ1-2, the full variable domain is DAGVTQSPTHLIKTRGQQVTLRCSPISGHKSVSWYQQVLGQGPQFIFQYYEKEERGRGNFPDRFSARQFPNYSSELNVNALLLGDSALYLCASSLGQGDFTFGSGTRLTVV.

This clonotype was seen a few times. Since the CDR3 does not end with the conserved phenylalanine or tryptophan, this likely comes from a read error. This chain uses TRBV5-1 with TRBJ1-1, with a possible D match to TRBD1 (5 bases). Germline V lookup: CDR1 SGHRS, CDR2 YFSETQ. The V end was cut by 9 bases, the J end by 1 base, with 16 bases between. This CDR3 is built from 14 residues. In DNA form, the CDR3 reads TGCGCCACACGGCCAGGGCTTGAGAACACTGAAGCTTTCCTT. This codes for CATRPGLENTEAFL.

The sample holds a few counts of this clonotype. DNA for the CDR3: TGTGCCAGCACTTCGGGACAGGGTGACACCGGGGAGCTGTTTTTT. Translated: CASTSGQGDTGELFF. The V gene is TRBV3-1, the J gene TRBJ2-2; TRBD1 matches 9 bases. With 7 bases clipped from V and 3 bases from J, the junction kept 6 bases outside the gene matches. The CDR3 runs to 15 residues. Germline V gene data show CDR1 as LGHDT and CDR2 as YNNKEL (reference sequence).

This clonotype was detected only a few times. At one of its ends the junction is not consistent with the germline gene, which may arise from a read error. V gene TRBV6-1 combines with J gene TRBJ2-1, with 9 bases identical to TRBD1. The CDR3 length is 15 residues. CDR1 MNHNS and CDR2 SASEGT come from the germline V gene. The CDR3 loop reads CASSPRTGVGNGQFF. For the CDR3, the DNA is TGTGCCAGCAGTCCGCGGACAGGGGTTGGCAATGGGCAGTTCTTC.